The entry below gives a single TCR beta chain sequence along with its context. The target antigen is unknown. Production of TCR cDNA was by 5'RACE template switching, which also added a universal primer site and UMIs. Via MiXCR, TCRdb re-called the 5' RACE reads, giving one row per CDR3 protein. Here the sample spans hundreds of thousands of distinct CDR3 sequences, roughly 8.4% being singletons. This specimen comes from a study of T cells after yellow fever vaccination. Study-level points and caveats: Most clones from primary vaccination were detected again post-booster (roughly 96% CD4, 88% CD8). A small proportion of clonotypes was detected in both the CD4 and CD8 compartments. Peaking on day 5 versus 15, the secondary response was faster but weaker.

This TCR derives from a man younger than 30 who received the YFV17D yellow fever vaccine. The starting material was PBMCs, obtained roughly 46 days after the first yellow fever vaccination.

CDR3 region: CASSLVPGGEQYF. The CDR3 nucleotides are TGCGCCAGCAGCTTGGTTCCAGGGGGCGAGCAGTACTTC. V is TRBV5-1 and J is TRBJ2-7; 7 positions agree with TRBD1. CDR1 is SGHRS, CDR2 YFSETQ, per germline. The CDR3 runs to 13 residues. The V segment lost 0 bases and the J segment 6 bases; nucleotides outside the gene matches: 3.